Below, one T cell receptor beta chain is given with its context. The entry originates in a study of blood T cell repertoires in COVID-19. The germline V gene encodes CDR1 LNHDA and CDR2 SQIVND (reference sequence). The CDR3 loop spans 11 amino acids. The V and J ends lost 7 bases and 4 bases respectively, with 4 bases between them. Using immunoSEQ multiplex PCR, the repertoire was profiled, and TCRdb retains in-frame clones only, with some absent. The data show about 480,000 clones, 88% seen once. Across 20 to 25 US areas, participants ranged in age from roughly 18 to 95 years. The recovered donors of Cohort 3 showed two negative PCRs, clearance, or symptom resolution.

The V gene is TRBV19, the J gene TRBJ2-2; no reliable D call. The sequenced sample was PBMCs or T cells enriched from blood (not recorded which). The clonotype was recovered from a woman in her sixties or seventies who had recovered from COVID-19. The CDR3 loop is CASTITGELFF. CDR3 nucleotide sequence: TGTGCCAGTACCATCACCGGGGAGCTGTTTTTT.